This T cell receptor beta chain appears in the sequencing data of a study of blood T cells in healthy people across ages. Whole-study findings and limits: Diversity was estimated from one million T cells, and these estimates were considered underestimates.

CDR3 size: 15 residues. V gave up 1 base and J gave up 0 bases, with 8 bases separating them. From germline, CDR1 is SGHTA and CDR2 FQGNSA. This clonotype appeared a few times. Its antigen is currently unknown. Next came a second PCR, run for about 6 to 12 cycles, which used a sample-barcoded 5' primer along with a J-beta primer mix. TCRdb passed the 5' RACE reads through MiXCR, listing each CDR3 protein once. This table holds over 550,000 distinct CDR3 sequences, about 30% found once. The TCR sequence derives from a woman of 80 years or more in good health. Specimen: blood. This chain links TRBV7-2 with TRBJ2-3; D not certain. CDR3 nucleotide sequence: TGTGCCAGCAGCTTAGACCCCCCCAGCACAGATACGCAGTATTTT. Protein product: CASSLDPPSTDTQYF.